The entry below describes one TCR beta chain. The table came from immunoSEQ multiplex PCR; TCRdb's copy has only in-frame clones and leaves some out. Among about 330,000 clones listed, 85% to 90% were seen once. The sample belongs to a study of Ad26.COV2.S vaccination and SARS-CoV-2 variants. Described treatment: over 15 received Ad26.COV2.S at low or high dose, single or two shots; roughly five received placebo; per-sample allocation not given. Sampling took place 63 days after the first vaccine or placebo injection. The source of this sequence is a person between 18 and 65 years old who received the Ad26.COV2.S COVID-19 vaccine or a placebo. This material consisted of peripheral blood, taken in a trial of Ad26.COV2.S vaccine versus placebo.

The CDR3 nucleotides read TGTGCTAGTGGTTTGATAGTAAGCGGGTTAAGCTCCTACAATGAGCAGTTCTTC. Translated, it gives CASGLIVSGLSSYNEQFF. The chain joins TRBV12-5 to TRBJ2-1, with D possibly being TRBD2 (6 bases). CDR1 LGHNT and CDR2 FRNRAP come from the germline V gene. The V end lost 2 bases, the J end lost 0 bases, and 17 bases lay between the germline ends. This CDR3 is 18 amino acids long.